This T cell receptor (beta chain) is drawn from a study of beta chain features in type 1 diabetes. Findings and limits, study-wide: The naive, central memory and Treg TCRB repertoires looked more alike in patients than they did in healthy donors.

There are 13 residues in the CDR3. Germline assignment: CDR1 MGHRA and CDR2 YSYEKL. V was clipped by 4 bases and J by 10 bases; unmatched bases: 8. Expressed TCRB transcripts were sequenced, since all the RNA that had been isolated was reverse transcribed. The method was immunoSEQ multiplex PCR; TCRdb's version includes in-frame clones alone and lacks a portion of them. Of roughly 450,000 clones listed, approximately 14% are singletons. This clone was counted only a few times. Its antigen is not known. Cells sorted by CD45RO/CCR7/CD25/CD127/CD95/CD27 comprised CD4+ naive, central memory, regulatory and stem cell-like memory cells.

This clonotype was sampled from a man aged 25-45 years in good health. The material sequenced was naive CD4+ T cells from blood. V is TRBV4-1 and J is TRBJ2-5; TRBD1 aligns across 8 bases. CDR3 in amino acids: CASSPRQGYNQYF. DNA for the CDR3: TGCGCCAGCAGCCCTAGACAGGGGTATAACCAGTACTTC.